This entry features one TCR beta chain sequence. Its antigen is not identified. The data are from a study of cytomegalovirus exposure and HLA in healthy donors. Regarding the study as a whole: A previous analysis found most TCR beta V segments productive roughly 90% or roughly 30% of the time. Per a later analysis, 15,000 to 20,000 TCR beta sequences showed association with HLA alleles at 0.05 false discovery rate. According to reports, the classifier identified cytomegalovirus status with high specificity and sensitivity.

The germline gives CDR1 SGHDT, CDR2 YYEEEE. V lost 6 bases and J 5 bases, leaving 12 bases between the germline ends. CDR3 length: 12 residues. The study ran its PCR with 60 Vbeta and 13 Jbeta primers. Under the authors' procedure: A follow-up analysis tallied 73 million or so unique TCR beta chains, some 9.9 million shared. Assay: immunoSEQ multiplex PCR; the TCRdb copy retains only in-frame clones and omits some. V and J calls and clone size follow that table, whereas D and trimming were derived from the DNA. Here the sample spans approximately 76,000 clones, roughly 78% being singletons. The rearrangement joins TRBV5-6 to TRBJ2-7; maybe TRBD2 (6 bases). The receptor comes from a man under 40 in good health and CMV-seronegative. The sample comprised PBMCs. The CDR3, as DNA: TGTGCCAGCACCGGGACTCCCCACGAGCAGTACTTC. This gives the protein CASTGTPHEQYF.